A selection of T cell receptor beta chains follows, all from one sample in a study of blood T cell repertoires in COVID-19. Libraries were prepared by immunoSEQ multiplex PCR; TCRdb keeps only in-frame clonotypes and omits some of them. The sample consists of more than 85,000 clones, around 80% of them appearing once. Sequenced: peripheral blood. Receptors were obtained from a human donor in a cohort sampled during active or convalescent COVID-19. The CDR3 runs from the conserved cysteine through the conserved F or W. Each record gives: D gene, J gene, clone size, V gene, CDR3 DNA, CDR3 protein. A D gene is named only where the DNA matches it firmly. Rows may omit the clone size; those that give it use once, few, many or a size class.

D gene: TRBD1
J gene: TRBJ2-3
clone size: .
V gene: TRBV6-5
CDR3 DNA: TGTGCCAGCAAGCAGGGGGGCACAGATACGCAGTATTTT
CDR3 protein: CASKQGGTDTQYF

D gene: TRBD1
J gene: TRBJ1-1
clone size: .
V gene: TRBV5-5
CDR3 DNA: TGTGCCAGCAGCTTAACCCGGGACAGCTATGAAGCTTTCTTT
CDR3 protein: CASSLTRDSYEAFF

D gene: TRBD2
J gene: TRBJ2-1
clone size: .
V gene: TRBV2
CDR3 DNA: TGTGCCAGCAGTGAAGCCGGGACTAGCGGGAGCGAGGCGTTCTTC
CDR3 protein: CASSEAGTSGSEAFF

D gene: .
J gene: TRBJ1-1
clone size: .
V gene: TRBV19
CDR3 DNA: TGTGCCAGTAGGCAGGGGTGGGCTGAAGCTTTCTTT
CDR3 protein: CASRQGWAEAFF

D gene: TRBD2
J gene: TRBJ2-5
clone size: .
V gene: TRBV5-1
CDR3 DNA: TGCGCCAGCAGCTTCGGGACTAGCGGGGGGGCTTTAGGAGAGACCCAGTACTTC
CDR3 protein: CASSFGTSGGALGETQYF

D gene: .
J gene: TRBJ1-1
clone size: once
V gene: TRBV12-3/TRBV12-4
CDR3 DNA: TGTGCCAGCAGGCCATCAGGGAACACTGAAGCTTTCTTT
CDR3 protein: CASRPSGNTEAFF

D gene: TRBD2
J gene: TRBJ2-2
clone size: .
V gene: TRBV28
CDR3 DNA: TGTGCCAGCAGTTTAGGACTAGCAAGAGGTAGGGCGAACACCGGGGAGCTGTTTTTT
CDR3 protein: CASSLGLARGRANTGELFF

D gene: .
J gene: TRBJ2-7
clone size: .
V gene: TRBV12-3/TRBV12-4
CDR3 DNA: TGTGCCAGCACCCGGAGTGGCACCTACGAGCAGTACTTC
CDR3 protein: CASTRSGTYEQYF

D gene: .
J gene: TRBJ1-3
clone size: .
V gene: TRBV9
CDR3 DNA: TGTGCCAGCAGCGCCGGGGCCCGCCCAGGGGCCCCTGGAAACACCATATATTTT
CDR3 protein: CASSAGARPGAPGNTIYF

D gene: .
J gene: TRBJ2-1
clone size: .
V gene: TRBV5-5
CDR3 DNA: TGTGCCAGCAGCTTGGCAGTGGGGGGTAACTACAATGAGCAGTTCTTC
CDR3 protein: CASSLAVGGNYNEQFF

D gene: .
J gene: TRBJ2-3
clone size: few
V gene: TRBV7-2
CDR3 DNA: TGTGCCAGCAGCTCAGGACTCATAACAGATACGCAGTATTTT
CDR3 protein: CASSSGLITDTQYF

D gene: .
J gene: TRBJ2-1
clone size: .
V gene: TRBV5-8
CDR3 DNA: TGTGCCAGCAGACCCAAGGGAAAATACGGGAGAGTGTCCTACAATGAGCAGTTCTTC
CDR3 protein: CASRPKGKYGRVSYNEQFF

D gene: TRBD2
J gene: TRBJ2-7
clone size: once
V gene: TRBV28
CDR3 DNA: TGTGCCAGCAACAGGGTGACAAGCGGGAGCTACTACGAGCAGTACTTC
CDR3 protein: CASNRVTSGSYYEQYF

D gene: TRBD1
J gene: TRBJ1-1
clone size: few
V gene: TRBV6-5
CDR3 DNA: TGTGCCAGCAGACACGACAGGGGAACTGAAGCTTTCTTT
CDR3 protein: CASRHDRGTEAFF

D gene: TRBD1
J gene: TRBJ2-2
clone size: .
V gene: TRBV19
CDR3 DNA: TGTGCCAGTACCCCGGGACAGGGGAGTATCGGGGAGCTGTTTTTT
CDR3 protein: CASTPGQGSIGELFF

D gene: .
J gene: TRBJ1-2
clone size: .
V gene: TRBV3-1/TRBV3-2
CDR3 DNA: TGTGCCAGCAGCCGTGGCGGTTTCTATGGCTACACCTTC
CDR3 protein: CASSRGGFYGYTF

D gene: .
J gene: TRBJ2-7
clone size: .
V gene: TRBV6-2/TRBV6-3
CDR3 DNA: TGTGCCAGCAGCCCGCGGACTAAGAGGAGGGACGAGCAGTACTTC
CDR3 protein: CASSPRTKRRDEQYF

D gene: .
J gene: TRBJ2-5
clone size: .
V gene: TRBV28
CDR3 DNA: TGTGCCAGCAGTTTATGGACTATACAAGAGACCCAGTACTTC
CDR3 protein: CASSLWTIQETQYF

D gene: .
J gene: TRBJ2-7
clone size: .
V gene: TRBV18
CDR3 DNA: TGTGCCAGCTCACAGGGTACGGAGGGACCCTACGAGCAGTACTTC
CDR3 protein: CASSQGTEGPYEQYF

D gene: .
J gene: TRBJ2-7
clone size: .
V gene: TRBV19
CDR3 DNA: TGTGCCAGTAGTAGGCTCCGGGACAAAATCTACGAGCAGTACTTC
CDR3 protein: CASSRLRDKIYEQYF

D gene: .
J gene: TRBJ2-2
clone size: once
V gene: TRBV9
CDR3 DNA: TGTGCCAGCAACCGGGAGTACGCCGGGGAGCTGTTTTTT
CDR3 protein: CASNREYAGELFF

D gene: TRBD1
J gene: TRBJ1-5
clone size: .
V gene: TRBV6-6
CDR3 DNA: TGTGCCAGTCGGCGACAGGGGGCGGTCAGCAATCAGCCCCAGCATTTT
CDR3 protein: CASRRQGAVSNQPQHF

D gene: TRBD1
J gene: TRBJ1-2
clone size: few
V gene: TRBV5-1
CDR3 DNA: TGCGCCAGCAGCTTGGGGACAGGGGGCGCCGACTATGGCTACACCTTC
CDR3 protein: CASSLGTGGADYGYTF

D gene: TRBD1
J gene: TRBJ1-5
clone size: .
V gene: TRBV6-2/TRBV6-3
CDR3 DNA: TGTGCCAGCAGTTATTCCGGGACAGCCCTCAATCAGCCCCAGCATTTT
CDR3 protein: CASSYSGTALNQPQHF

D gene: .
J gene: TRBJ1-1
clone size: .
V gene: TRBV24-1
CDR3 DNA: TGTGCCACCAGTGACGCCGACAGAGAAGCTTTCTTT
CDR3 protein: CATSDADREAFF

D gene: TRBD1
J gene: TRBJ2-3
clone size: .
V gene: TRBV6-5
CDR3 DNA: TGTGCCAGCAGTTACTCAGTCCAGGGGGCGCCGGATACGCAGTATTTT
CDR3 protein: CASSYSVQGAPDTQYF